The 8 T cell receptor beta chains listed next were all sequenced from one sample in a study of immune evolution from preneoplasia to lung adenocarcinoma. Repertoires were generated with immunoSEQ multiplex PCR, while TCRdb's copy carries only in-frame clones and drops some. The table has around 5,000 clones, roughly 76% seen once. What was sequenced was FFPE minimally invasive lung adenocarcinoma tissue. These receptors all stem from an older person with lung adenocarcinoma.

This chain joins TRBV10-1 and TRBJ2-2; D is possibly TRBD1 (6 bases). There are 15 residues in the CDR3. From germline, CDR1 is WNHNN and CDR2 SYGVQD (reference sequence). Trimming removed 3 bases from V and 4 bases from J, with 12 bases in between. CDR3 coding DNA: TGCGCCAGCAGTGACGGCAGGGGCCTCACCGGGGAGCTGTTTTTT. As protein: CASSDGRGLTGELFF.

The rearrangement links TRBV2 to TRBJ1-5, with D perhaps matching TRBD1 (5 bases). V lost 5 bases and J 2 bases, leaving 10 bases between the germline ends. Germline lookup yields CDR1 SNHLY and CDR2 FYNNEI. The CDR3 is made up of 14 amino acids. For the CDR3, the DNA is TGTGCCAGCAGTCCAGAACAGGGCAATCAGCCCCAGCATTTT. It yields the protein CASSPEQGNQPQHF.

V and J are TRBV7-9 and TRBJ1-3; D may be TRBD1 (5 bases). CDR1 and CDR2 (germline): SEHNR, FQNEAQ (reference sequence). The CDR3 totals 17 residues. With 5 bases removed from V and 0 bases from J, the gap between germline ends came to 17 bases. This chain's CDR3 is CASSPPTVSSSGNTIYF. The CDR3 DNA is TGTGCCAGCAGCCCCCCGACAGTCTCTAGCTCTGGAAACACCATATATTTT.

V gene TRBV6-5 combines with J gene TRBJ2-1, with 10 bases aligning to TRBD2. V lost 0 bases to trimming and J lost 4 bases; unmatched junction nucleotides: 0. This CDR3 has 15 amino acids. Germline CDR1 MNHEY, CDR2 SVGAGI. The CDR3 nucleotides read TGTGCCAGCAGTTACTCAGCGGGAGGGTACAATGAGCAGTTCTTC. Its protein product is CASSYSAGGYNEQFF.

V usage is TRBV7-2 and J usage is TRBJ2-1; D gene uncertain. CDR3 length: 14 amino acids. Trimming stripped 1 base from V and 0 bases from J, with 4 bases between. Germline V lookup: CDR1 SGHTA, CDR2 FQGNSA. CDR3 protein: CASSLDSSYNEQFF. The CDR3 DNA sequence: TGTGCCAGCAGCTTAGATAGCTCCTACAATGAGCAGTTCTTC.

The chain combines TRBV4-3 with TRBJ1-1; D not certain. In germline, CDR1 is LGHNA, CDR2 YSLEER. There are 17 residues in the CDR3. V lost 0 bases and J 3 bases, leaving 17 bases between the germline ends. The DNA of the CDR3 is TGCGCCAGCAGCCAAGATTCGCGGGGAATCTCGGACACTGAAGCTTTCTTT. The encoded protein is CASSQDSRGISDTEAFF.

The CDR3 nucleotides are TGCAGCGCCATCGGCACAGGAGTTCACGACGAGCAGTACTTC. It translates to CSAIGTGVHDEQYF. The J gene is TRBJ2-7, the V gene TRBV29-1, with D possibly TRBD1 on 5 matching bases. The CDR3 sequence is 14 residues long. The germline V gene encodes CDR1 SQVTM and CDR2 ANQGSEA. The V gene lost 7 bases and the J gene lost 5 bases, with 21 bases spanning the gap.

This clone was detected a few times. The chain uses TRBV5-8 and TRBJ1-5; D may be TRBD1 (6 bases). Trimming left V 6 bases short and J 2 bases short, with 18 bases between. The V gene's germline CDR1 is SGHTS and CDR2 YDEGEE. The CDR3 has 16 amino acids. CDR3 loop: CASIFGGGAGNQPQHF. CDR3 in DNA: TGTGCCAGCATCTTCGGGGGGGGCGCGGGCAATCAGCCCCAGCATTTT. Supplemented by reference TRBV5-8 and TRBJ1-5, the full variable domain reads EAGVTQSPTHLIKTRGQQATLRCSPISGHTSVYWYQQALGLGLQFLLWYDEGEERNRGNFPPRFSGRQFPNYSSELNVNALELEDSALYLCASIFGGGAGNQPQHFGDGTRLSIL.